These 18 T cell receptor beta chains were sequenced from one sample in a study of blood T cell repertoires in COVID-19. Repertoires were generated with immunoSEQ multiplex PCR, while TCRdb's copy carries only in-frame clones and drops some. The table includes fewer than 120,000 clones, approximately 90% detected once. The specimen sequenced was peripheral blood. Source of these receptors: a woman aged 50 to 60 with acute or convalescent COVID-19.

The V and J genes are TRBV3-1 (or the pseudogene TRBV3-2) and TRBJ2-7; no definite D call. Trimming left V 5 bases short and J 4 bases short, with 15 bases between. The length of the CDR3 is 14 residues. Germline V gives CDR1 LGHDT, CDR2 YNNKEL (reference sequence). The chain's CDR3 is CASSKQPQEYEQYF. The CDR3 DNA reads as TGTGCCAGCAGCAAGCAACCCCAGGAATACGAGCAGTACTTC.

This clone has a single count. The chain is built from TRBV19 and TRBJ1-4, with a tentative D call TRBD1 (5 bases). Trimming pared 3 bases from V and 0 bases from J, leaving 8 bases between. This CDR3 contains 15 residues. The germline V gene encodes CDR1 LNHDA and CDR2 SQIVND (reference sequence). DNA for the CDR3: TGTGCCAGTAGTATCAGGGTTGCAACTAATGAAAAACTGTTTTTT. Protein product: CASSIRVATNEKLFF.

This clone was counted a single time. The V gene is TRBV11-3, the J gene TRBJ2-5, with 14 bases fitting TRBD2. Per germline, CDR1 SGHNT and CDR2 YENEEA. The CDR3 has 15 residues. The V segment lost 3 bases and the J segment 5 bases; nucleotides outside the gene matches: 2. The CDR3 here is CASSLGLAGDETQYF. The CDR3 coding sequence is TGTGCCAGCAGCTTGGGACTAGCGGGAGATGAGACCCAGTACTTC.

This clone was seen just once. The chain's CDR3 is CASSSQGRGSSPLHF. As DNA, the CDR3 is TGTGCCAGCAGTTCACAGGGAAGAGGGAGTTCACCCCTCCACTTT. V and J are TRBV6-5 and TRBJ1-6, with a weak D call TRBD1 (6 bases). Germline CDR1 is MNHEY and CDR2 is SVGAGI. This CDR3 is built from 15 residues. V was cut by 4 bases and J by 9 bases, with 16 bases left in between.

The chain links TRBV23-1 to TRBJ2-7; 9 bases are a match to TRBD1. TRBV23-1 is placed among ORFs of uncertain function. The CDR3 spans 13 residues. Trimming cost V 8 bases and J 3 bases; bases outside gene matches: 5. CDR3: CASDGQGNYEQYF. CDR3 in DNA: TGCGCCAGCGATGGACAGGGGAACTACGAGCAGTACTTC.

V gene TRBV12-3 or TRBV12-4 combines with J gene TRBJ2-1; D remains unclear. This CDR3 comprises 13 residues. Trimming took 5 bases from V and 0 from J, leaving 5 bases between them. The CDR3 DNA sequence: TGTGCCAGCAGTCGGAGCTCCTACAATGAGCAGTTCTTC. Translating it yields CASSRSSYNEQFF.

V and J are TRBV28 and TRBJ1-2, with 8 nucleotides matching TRBD1. The CDR3 runs to 12 residues. Germline CDR1 reads MDHEN; CDR2 reads SYDVKM. V dropped 6 bases and J dropped 7; count of bases not matched to a gene: 4. In nucleotides, the CDR3 is TGTGCCAGCAGGGCAGGGGGCGCTGGCTACACCTTC. Residues: CASRAGGAGYTF.

The chain recombines TRBV9 with TRBJ1-2; D remains unclear. CDR3 size: 15 residues. Germline V lookup: CDR1 SGDLS, CDR2 YYNGEE. Between the trimmed V and J ends, which lost 3 bases and 5 bases, there was a span of 17 bases. The CDR3 DNA reads as TGTGCCAGCAGCGACCACTCTCGGGGTTTGTATGGCTACACCTTC. It translates to CASSDHSRGLYGYTF.

The rearrangement joins TRBV6-5 to TRBJ2-5, with 8 bases fitting TRBD1. The CDR3 runs 15 residues. Looked up from germline, CDR1 is MNHEY and CDR2 is SVGAGI. The V and J ends lost 6 bases and 5 bases, in that order; junction bases with no gene match: 11. The DNA for the CDR3 is TGTGCCAGCAGGATGACAGGGGACAAAGCGGAGACCCAGTACTTC. Its protein is CASRMTGDKAETQYF.

The chain employs TRBV18 and TRBJ2-1; 13 nucleotides match TRBD2. Trimming cost V 6 bases and J 8 bases; bases outside gene matches: 7. Germline V gene lookup returns CDR1 KGHSH and CDR2 LQKENI. CDR3 size: 15 residues. This chain's CDR3 is CASSLTSGRADEQFF. The CDR3 bases are TGTGCCAGCTCCCTTACTAGCGGGAGGGCGGATGAGCAGTTCTTC.

This sequence joins TRBV5-1 and TRBJ2-3; 12 nucleotides agree with TRBD2. CDR1 SGHRS and CDR2 YFSETQ come from the germline V gene. The CDR3 consists of 19 residues. J was trimmed by 1 base and V by 4 bases; bases with no gene match: 13. For the CDR3, the DNA is TGCGCCAGCAGCCCAGCCCAGACTAGCGGGAGAGTTCGCACAGATACGCAGTATTTT. The encoded protein is CASSPAQTSGRVRTDTQYF.

This rearrangement joins TRBV29-1 to TRBJ1-1; possibly TRBD1 for D (6 bases). Trimming pared 7 bases from V and 0 bases from J, leaving 12 bases between. The germline gives CDR1 SQVTM, CDR2 ANQGSEA. This CDR3 has 13 amino acids. In nucleotides, the CDR3 is TGCAGCGCCGTGGACAGATTGAACACTGAAGCTTTCTTT. This codes for CSAVDRLNTEAFF.

The V and J genes are TRBV18 and TRBJ1-6; no clear D gene. The V gene's germline CDR1 is KGHSH and CDR2 LQKENI. V was shortened by 2 bases and J by 14 bases, with 19 bases between the two germline ends. The CDR3 extends over 15 amino acids. CDR3 DNA: TGTGCCAGCTCACCAGGAGGAGGCAATAGGAAGACCCTCCACTTT. Its protein is CASSPGGGNRKTLHF.

CDR3 sequence (DNA): TGCAGCGTACCCCTGGGGGGGACGTATGGCTACACCTTC. It specifies CSVPLGGTYGYTF. This sequence joins TRBV29-1 and TRBJ1-2; possible D gene TRBD1, 5 bases. In germline, CDR1 is SQVTM, CDR2 ANQGSEA. V was pared by 6 bases and J by 5 bases, with 16 bases between. This CDR3 has 13 amino acids.

The J gene is TRBJ2-7, the V gene TRBV5-5; TRBD1 agrees at 7 bases. The CDR3 covers 15 residues. Germline CDR1 SGHKS, CDR2 YYEKEE (reference sequence). V lost 5 bases, J lost 2 bases, and 10 bases stayed unmatched. In DNA form, the CDR3 reads TGTGCCAGCAGTTTTCTCCGGGACAGAGCCTACGAGCAGTACTTC. Translated: CASSFLRDRAYEQYF.

This sequence joins TRBV5-5 and TRBJ2-7; D is perhaps TRBD2 (6 bases). The CDR3 is 12 residues long. Germline loops: CDR1 SGHKS, CDR2 YYEKEE (reference sequence). Between the trimmed V and J ends, which lost 1 base and 6 bases, there was a span of 8 bases. The CDR3: CASSLYGGEQYF. The CDR3 DNA reads as TGTGCCAGCAGCTTGTACGGGGGCGAGCAGTACTTC.

The genes are TRBV9 and TRBJ2-3; 10 nucleotides match TRBD2. The CDR3 consists of 16 residues. Germline CDR1 SGDLS, CDR2 YYNGEE. The ends lost 0 bases at V and 5 bases at J; junction bases unmatched: 6. For the CDR3, the DNA is TGTGCCAGCAGCGTAGGGGCTAGCGGGAGAGGAGATACGCAGTATTTT. Amino acid sequence: CASSVGASGRGDTQYF.

The CDR3 loop reads CASKRLAGGPRETQYF. CDR3 sequence (DNA): TGTGCCAGTAAAAGACTAGCGGGAGGGCCACGAGAGACCCAGTACTTC. The chain is built from TRBV19 and TRBJ2-5, with TRBD2 matching 14 bases. Looked up from germline, CDR1 is LNHDA and CDR2 is SQIVND (reference sequence). The CDR3 runs to 16 residues. J was trimmed by 4 bases and V by 7 bases; bases with no gene match: 8.